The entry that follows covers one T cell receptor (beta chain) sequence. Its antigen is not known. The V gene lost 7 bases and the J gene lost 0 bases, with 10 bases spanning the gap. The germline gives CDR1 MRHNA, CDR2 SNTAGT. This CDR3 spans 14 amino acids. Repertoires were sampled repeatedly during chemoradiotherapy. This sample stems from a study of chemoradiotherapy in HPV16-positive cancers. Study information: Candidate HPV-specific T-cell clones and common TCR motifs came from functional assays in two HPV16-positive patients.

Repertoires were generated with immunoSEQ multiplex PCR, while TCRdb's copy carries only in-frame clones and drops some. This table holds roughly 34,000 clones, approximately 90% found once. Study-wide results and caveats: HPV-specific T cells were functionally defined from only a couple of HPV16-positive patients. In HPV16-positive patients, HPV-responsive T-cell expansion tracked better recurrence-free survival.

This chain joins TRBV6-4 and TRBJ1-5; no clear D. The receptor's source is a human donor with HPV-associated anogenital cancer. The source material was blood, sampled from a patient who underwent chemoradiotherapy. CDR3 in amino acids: CASTQSPSNQPQHF. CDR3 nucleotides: TGTGCCAGCACCCAGTCTCCTAGCAATCAGCCCCAGCATTTT.